This TCR beta chain came from a study of post-analysis software for immune sequencing data. Study-level background: Multiple sclerosis in the patients followed relapsing-remitting, secondary progressive and progressive-relapsing courses.

Study findings and constraints: Multiple sclerosis patients showed significantly lower normalized Chao1 diversity than controls did. Patients had higher frequencies than controls of roughly five TRBV segments, including TRBV5-6, TRBV5-1 and TRBV20-1.

Unique molecular identifiers featured in each of the TCR beta cDNA libraries. Input amounts of about 0.85 to 11 million T cells were used. These gave about 500,000 cDNA molecules, so each molecule approximated one T cell. TCRdb redid the calling of the PCR reads with MiXCR, one entry per CDR3 protein. The profile shows hundreds of thousands of distinct CDR3 sequences, approximately 53% of them singletons. The CDR3 sequence is 15 residues long. Germline values: CDR1 DFQATT, CDR2 SNEGSKA (reference sequence). V shed 6 bases and J shed 0 bases, with 18 bases lying between them. Concerning this clonotype: Antigen: not known.

This sequence originates from a girl aged 10 to 17 with multiple sclerosis. The genes are TRBV20-1 and TRBJ2-7, with D hard to call. Sequenced material: blood. CDR3: CSALPWLLNSYEQYF. CDR3 in DNA: TGCAGTGCCCTCCCCTGGCTGCTCAACTCCTACGAGCAGTACTTC.